This TCR beta chain is drawn from a study of shared clonotypes between healthy human individuals. General study results and limits: Compared with clonotypes that all four donors shared, non-shared clonotypes had lower generation probabilities. Clonotype sharing across several donors was observed for around 5% of naive CD4 clonotypes.

Per sorted-subset replicate PCR, input was approximately 0.2 ug DNA, representing tens of thousands of T cell genomes. TCRdb's table, derived via immunoSEQ multiplex PCR, lists solely in-frame clones and lacks some. This table has a few million clones, more than 90% appearing once. About this clone: Its antigen is unknown.

The receptor's source is a man between 18 and 35 years old in good health. What was sequenced was naive CD4+ T cells sorted from blood. As to subset: CD45RA+ positively selected.

DNA for the CDR3: TGTGCCAGCAGTTCCCACTCCGGGGGCGACTCCTACGAGCAGTACTTC. This codes for CASSSHSGGDSYEQYF. This chain connects TRBV6-6 to TRBJ2-7, with D tentatively TRBD1 or TRBD2 (6 bases each). V was clipped by 4 bases and J by 0 bases, with 16 bases between them. In germline, CDR1 is MNHNY, CDR2 SVGAGI (reference sequence). There are 16 residues in the CDR3.